This is a list of T cell receptor beta chains from one sample in a study of T cells expressing NK-cell markers. From the 5' RACE reads, TCRdb lists one entry per CDR3 protein and no DNA. Its table lists 500,000 to 700,000 distinct CDR3 sequences. The source material was blood T cells: a sorted CD56 or NKG2C T cell subset, CD4+ or CD8+ T cells, or bulk PBMC T cells (not recorded which). These receptors were taken from a man between 18 and 35 years old in good health. The CDR3 runs from the conserved cysteine through the conserved F or W.

v_gene	j_gene	CDR3aa
TRBV7-4	TRBJ2-1	CASSPNRANLDNEQFF
TRBV10-3	TRBJ1-5	CAISESLVSPQHF
TRBV18	TRBJ1-1	CASSPGTVEAFF
TRBV15	TRBJ1-4	CATIKPGQEVNEKLFF
TRBV12-3/TRBV12-4	TRBJ1-2	CASSFGGNNYGYTF
TRBV20-1	TRBJ1-1	CSAREGQGALNTEAFF
TRBV6-1	TRBJ2-7	CASSPTPRGSIHEQYF
TRBV7-6	TRBJ2-4	CASSLGPGAKNIQYF
TRBV11-3	TRBJ2-2	CASSLDRGVTGELFF
TRBV27	TRBJ2-1	CASSPTNASPNNEQFF
TRBV5-1	TRBJ2-1	CASSLELQGAYNEQFF
TRBV7-8	TRBJ2-7	CASSWAASYEQYF
TRBV5-1	TRBJ2-6	CASSLAAGAKTGANVLTF
TRBV5-1	TRBJ1-4	CASSLLVSDKNEKLFF
TRBV24-1	TRBJ1-4	CATSDTGGDEKLFF